This TCR beta chain was identified in a study of cytomegalovirus exposure and HLA in healthy donors (TCRdb year 2017). Background for the entire study: An earlier analysis of approximately 640 of the donors reported roughly 300 Gb of sequence data and about 100 million unique TCR beta sequences from about 179 million T cells. Among about 360 genotyped donors of the cohort, an average of approximately 250,000 unique TCR beta nucleotide sequences were sequenced per donor, around 18% of them non-productive. Typing coverage varied by locus: 629-630 donors for A, B, C, DRB1 and DQB1; roughly 510 for DQA1; 606 for DPA1; 450 to 480 for DPB1. In an earlier analysis of about 590 of the donors, high-throughput TCR beta sequencing was used to judge whether each TCR beta V gene segment behaved as functional or pseudogenic. Alongside the repertoire data, information on donor age, sex, ethnicity and CMV serostatus was compiled. The study aimed to test whether cataloging public T cell receptors could reveal signatures of past pathogen exposure. To study patterns of TCR occurrence, a later analysis re-analyzed previously published TCR beta repertoires from 650 to 750 donors and added high-resolution HLA genotyping. In addition to the first cohort of approximately 670 subjects, a separate validation cohort of approximately 130 different subjects was used. The study combined high-throughput TCR immunosequencing, statistical association of individual TCRs with disease status, and machine learning to predict cytomegalovirus infection status. The T cell repertoires of under 750 subjects were profiled by immunosequencing and related to cytomegalovirus serostatus. A later genetic analysis used genome-wide SNP genotypes for about 55% of the 666 donors, treating that subset as a discovery cohort. A few DR-DQ haplotypes were treated as single units for association and clustering because of strong linkage in the cohort. The later analysis used no new phenotypic data to find candidate immune exposures, relying instead on TCR beta sequences and their occurrence across donors. Among the roughly 380 genotyped donors, approximately 81% belonged to the genetic ancestry cluster associated with self-reported Caucasian donors. All discovery cohort repertoires had been generated using a single sequencing platform. HLA typing covered class I and class II loci at four-digit resolution. Approximately 330 gigabases of sequencing data and tens of millions of unique TCR sequences made up an early release that covered several hundred HLA-typed donors.

Overall results and qualifications from the work: A few of the identified cytomegalovirus-associated TCR beta chains were confirmed in vitro to be specific for cytomegalovirus antigens. In this cohort, only TCR beta chains were sequenced, and detectable features were limited by the absence of alpha or paired-chain data. The study listed 150 to 200 TCR beta chains as associated with cytomegalovirus. Approximately 16 rarely observed V segments, including chromosome 9 orphons, were excluded from the earlier analysis of approximately 500 of the donors because counts were too low. When HLA alleles, especially DR and DQ, strongly co-occurred, attributing TCR associations to individual alleles was difficult. The only immune exposure information available for the cohort was CMV serostatus. A later genetic analysis reported fewer N-insertions in productive TCRs among donors in an Asian-associated ancestry cluster than the approximately 700-donor mean. In a later analysis, TCR association rates were found to vary across HLA loci, with the most associated TCRs seen for DRB1 alleles and the fewest for HLA-C alleles. In a later analysis, some 17,000 TCR beta sequences were associated with specific HLA alleles at a false discovery rate of 0.05. A further reported finding was that TCR beta sequences accurately predicted the HLA-A and HLA-B alleles for most subjects in the first cohort. An association between a missense DCLRE1C variant and V-gene and J-gene trimming of TCR beta chains was found in a later genetic analysis and replicated in an independent cohort. Sequencing depth was assumed to be roughly uniform across donors in the presence/absence analyses, though that assumption may not hold. In a later analysis, HLA-associated TCR beta chains were found to be more clonally expanded and to have lower generation probabilities than equally common non-associated chains. Several of the top co-occurrence clusters appeared to be linked to parvovirus B19, influenza, CMV and Epstein-Barr virus, according to a later analysis. Correlated functional status among segregating V segments might reflect linkage disequilibrium, but an unknown experimental factor could not be ruled out. According to the authors, the approach could potentially be generalized to other disease states and immunological phenotypes. The classifier was reported to diagnose cytomegalovirus status with high specificity and sensitivity in both the original and validation cohorts. Because HLA typing was unavailable for some donors at each locus, only the typed subset was used in association tests. A group of highly shared sequence variants was considered likely to be a technical artifact of the sequencing pipeline. A later analysis found that most CMV-associated TCR beta chains appeared HLA-restricted, with HLA associations seemingly driven largely by CMV exposure. An earlier analysis of around 540 of the donors showed that most TCR beta V segments appeared in productive rearrangements either about 90% or about 30% of the time, which broadly matched IMGT annotations. Most TCR sequences were observed very rarely across donors, whereas some public TCRs were present in many individuals. Some IMGT-functional V segments, including TRBV6-2 and TRBV6-3, could not be told apart with the 87-base-pair reads, so those segments were excluded.

The library relied on the immunoSEQ multiplex PCR assay. For the multiplex PCR, a mixture combining 60 forward primers for TCR Vbeta segments and 13 reverse primers for TCR Jbeta segments was used. The CDR3 region of rearranged TCR beta genes was amplified from genomic DNA with a multiplex PCR assay. The amplified TCR beta libraries were sequenced on the Illumina HiSeq System as 87-base-pair reads. On the authors' methods: A later analysis counted some 74 million unique TCR beta chains across the approximately 700 repertoires, and some 11 million of these chains were shared by at least two donors. Raw reads were error-corrected and collapsed into unique sequences by a nearest-neighbor algorithm in which closely related sequences were merged to remove PCR and sequencing errors. V, D and J gene segments were assigned by aligning CDR3 sequences to IMGT reference sequences. Each retained sequence needed at least a six-nucleotide match to both a V gene segment and a J gene segment. Rearrangements were classified as productive when the CDR3 lacked stop codons and remained in frame with V and J, and all other rearrangements were classified as non-productive. Following IMGT convention, CDR3 was defined as the stretch from the second conserved V-encoded cysteine up to the conserved J-encoded phenylalanine. The earlier analysis of 500 to 750 of the donors excluded any sequence lacking an unambiguous match to a single V gene segment. In an earlier analysis of 450 to 700 of the donors, V segments were called functional above 56.7% productive rearrangements and were called segregating when the between-donor standard deviation exceeded 5%. A statistical classification framework was developed to diagnose cytomegalovirus status using the catalog of TCR beta chain sequences. A later analysis assigned V and J genes by comparing TCR nucleotide sequences with IMGT/GENE-DB human TR gene sequences. A later analysis assigned CDR3 sequences and most-parsimonious VDJ recombination scenarios with the TCRdist pipeline. In a later analysis, each TCR beta chain was defined by its CDR3 amino acid sequence together with its V-gene family, and reads without a unique V-gene family were excluded. To address suspected cross-contamination and a sequencing artifact, a later analysis removed 592 highly shared, low-generation-probability nucleotide sequences. For each public chain, a later analysis derived a clonal expansion index from normalized ranks of inferred template counts within each repertoire. In a later analysis, generation probabilities were computed with a VDJ recombination model fitted to out-of-frame rearrangements, and the resulting probabilities were checked against IGoR. Hypergeometric tests were used in a later analysis to score TCR-TCR, TCR-HLA and TCR-CMV co-occurrence, with a repertoire-size bias correction applied to the TCR pairs. To estimate false discovery rates, a later analysis permuted the HLA or CMV assignments 20 times. In a later analysis, co-occurring TCRs were grouped with DBSCAN, and TCRdist sequence similarity was added when clustering was performed within HLA-allele-positive subsets. Co-occurrence clustering excluded repertoires with fewer than 30,000 or more than 120,000 public chains, plus five with anomalous nucleotide sharing. TCRdb's version of the immuneACCESS table is confined to in-frame rearrangements and falls short of the full clone set. An unresolved V gene accounts for under half of the shortfall where checked; the remainder is of unknown origin. That table furnishes V, J and clone size, whereas the DNA furnished D and trimming. In this sample the table shows hundreds of thousands of clones, about 90% of which occur a single time. The ten top clones hold approximately 2.4% of the sample.

The cohort was made up of 650 to 700 healthy bone marrow donors. At the time of sampling, all cohort members were nominally healthy, though unrecorded immune exposures were likely present. The donor tested CMV seronegative, placing the donor among the 350 or so seronegative members of the cohort. Every donor gave a peripheral blood sample, and the peripheral blood mononuclear cells from that sample were used for TCR beta sequencing. The Qiagen DNeasy Blood Extraction Kit was used to extract genomic DNA from the blood cell samples. Worth noting for this clone: The antigen it binds to is not known. Base qualities are not recorded, but no much larger clone differs from it by a single base.

Including the terminal cysteine and phenylalanine, the CDR3 comprises 16 residues. This entry keeps only the CDR3 DNA: 48 bases, framed from base 1. Sequencing input: PBMCs. This TCR derives from a woman between 18 and 30 years old in good health and CMV-seronegative. The sequence links TRBV12-1 to TRBJ2-1; the table gives TRBD2 as D, unverified against the DNA. TRBV12-1 is noted as a pseudogene. The DNA is as follows: TGTGCCAGCAGCTTTGCATGGGACTCGAATGGGGGTGAGCAGTTCTTC. Translated, this gives CASSFAWDSNGGEQFF.